The subject of this entry is one TCR beta chain. The data belong to a study of control samples from healthy donors and cancer patients. The CDR3 length is 12 residues. Per germline, CDR1 SGHRS and CDR2 YFSETQ. Trimming cost V 4 bases and J 7 bases, with 8 bases left between them. Profiled with immunoSEQ multiplex PCR; TCRdb holds only in-frame clones, not every one. Here the sample spans over 150,000 clones, 90% to 95% being singletons. V and J are TRBV5-1 and TRBJ1-4; D remains unclear. The clonotype comes from a woman aged 18-30 years in good health. The source material was blood. The CDR3 loop reads CASSPGGEKLFF. The DNA of the CDR3 is TGCGCCAGCAGCCCCGGCGGTGAAAAACTGTTTTTT.